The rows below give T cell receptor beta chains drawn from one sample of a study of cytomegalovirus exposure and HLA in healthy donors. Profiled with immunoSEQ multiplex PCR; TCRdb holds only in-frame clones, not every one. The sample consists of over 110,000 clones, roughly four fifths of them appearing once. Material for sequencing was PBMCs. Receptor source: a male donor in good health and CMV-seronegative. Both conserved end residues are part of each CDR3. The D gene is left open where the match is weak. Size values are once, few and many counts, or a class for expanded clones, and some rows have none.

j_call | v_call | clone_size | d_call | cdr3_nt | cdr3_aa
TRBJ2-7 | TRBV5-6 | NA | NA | TGTGCCAGCAGCCAGACTAGTGTCGTCTACGAGCAGTACTTC | CASSQTSVVYEQYF
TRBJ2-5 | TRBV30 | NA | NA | TGTGCCTGGAGGGGTAGCCCTAAGACCCAGTACTTC | CAWRGSPKTQYF
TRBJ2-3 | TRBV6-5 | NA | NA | TGTGCCAGCTCCCCCGCGCTCCACACAGATACGCAGTATTTT | CASSPALHTDTQYF
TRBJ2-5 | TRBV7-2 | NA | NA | TGTGCCAGCAGCCCTAGCGAGGGTTTAGAGACCCAGTACTTC | CASSPSEGLETQYF
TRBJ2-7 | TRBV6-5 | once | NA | TGTGCCAGCAGTTTCGGCGGTACCTACGAGCAGTACTTC | CASSFGGTYEQYF
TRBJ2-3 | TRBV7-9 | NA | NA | TGTGCCAGCAGCTCAATAGCAGATACGCAGTATTTT | CASSSIADTQYF
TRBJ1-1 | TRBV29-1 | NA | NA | TGCAGCGTTGAAGGAGCCGGGAGGACTGAAGCTTTCTTT | CSVEGAGRTEAFF
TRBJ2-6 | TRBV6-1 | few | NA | TGTGCCAGCAGTGAAGTCGGCAGGTGGGCCAACGTCCTGACTTTC | CASSEVGRWANVLTF
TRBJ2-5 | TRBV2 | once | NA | TGTGCCAGCGAGACAGGTCAAGAGACCCAGTACTTC | CASETGQETQYF
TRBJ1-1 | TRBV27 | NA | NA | TGTGCCAGCAGTTACGTCTACAGGGTTGGGAACACTGAAGCTTTCTTT | CASSYVYRVGNTEAFF
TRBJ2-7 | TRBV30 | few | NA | TGTGCCTGGAGGACTAAGGACAGCTACGAGCAGTACTTC | CAWRTKDSYEQYF
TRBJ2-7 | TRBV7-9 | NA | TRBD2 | TGTTCCAGCAGCTTAGCACTAGCGGTATCCTACGAGCAGTACTTC | CSSSLALAVSYEQYF
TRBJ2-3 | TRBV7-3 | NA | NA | TGTGCCAGCGGAGCGGCCCCGGGTACGCAGTATTTT | CASGAAPGTQYF
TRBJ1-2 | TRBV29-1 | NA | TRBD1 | TGCAGCGCCCAAGGTTCGGGACAGGATTATGGCTACACCTTC | CSAQGSGQDYGYTF
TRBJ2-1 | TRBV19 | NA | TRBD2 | TGTGCCAGTAGGCCGATTGCGGGAGCCCCCGGGGACGATGAGCAGTTCTTC | CASRPIAGAPGDDEQFF
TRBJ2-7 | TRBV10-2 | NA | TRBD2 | TGCGCCAGCACGAGCCCAACTAGCGCACACTACGAGCAGTACTTC | CASTSPTSAHYEQYF
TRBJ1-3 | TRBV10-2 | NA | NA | TGCGCCAGTAACCTAGACGGTTCTAGCACCATATATTTT | CASNLDGSSTIYF
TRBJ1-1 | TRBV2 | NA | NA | TGTGCCAGCCTCGAGTATATGGGGGGCACTGAAGCTTTCTTT | CASLEYMGGTEAFF
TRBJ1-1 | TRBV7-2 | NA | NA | TGTGCCAGCAGCTTGAGACAGGACAGCGACACTACTGAAGCTTTCTTT | CASSLRQDSDTTEAFF
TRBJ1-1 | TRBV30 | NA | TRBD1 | TGTGCCTGGAGTGTAGAAAGACAGGGTGGAGCTTTCTTT | CAWSVERQGGAFF
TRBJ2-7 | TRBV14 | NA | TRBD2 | TGTGCCAGCAGCCGCTCCGACTTGGGACTAGCGGATTACGAGCAGTACTTC | CASSRSDLGLADYEQYF
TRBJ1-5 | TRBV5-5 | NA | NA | TGTGCCAGCAGCTTCGGTCGGCCCGAGGGTCAGCCCCAGCATTTT | CASSFGRPEGQPQHF
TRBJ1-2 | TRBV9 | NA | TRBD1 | TGTGCCAGCAGCGTACAGTCCAGGGGGCCTAACTATGGCTACACCTTC | CASSVQSRGPNYGYTF
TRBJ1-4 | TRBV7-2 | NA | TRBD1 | TGTGCCAGCAGCTTAGCTACCCATAGGACAGGGCCTGAAAAACTGTTTTTT | CASSLATHRTGPEKLFF
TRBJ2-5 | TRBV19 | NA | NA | TGTGCCAGTAGCAGCCAAGAGACCCAGTACTTC | CASSSQETQYF
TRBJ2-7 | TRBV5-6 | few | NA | TGTGCCAGTAACCCAGGGGGGCCTTCCTACGAGCAGTACTTC | CASNPGGPSYEQYF
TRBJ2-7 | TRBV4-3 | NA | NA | TGCGCCAGCAGCCAATTTTTTCCGGGAGCCCTCCACGAGCAGTACTTC | CASSQFFPGALHEQYF
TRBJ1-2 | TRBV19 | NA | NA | TGTGCCAGTAGTATTCCGAGACAGCAAACCTATGGCTACACCTTC | CASSIPRQQTYGYTF
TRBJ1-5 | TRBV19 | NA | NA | TGTGCCAGTAGTCCTGGGAGGGGCAATCAGCCCCAGCATTTT | CASSPGRGNQPQHF
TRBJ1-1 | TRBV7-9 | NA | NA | TGTGCCAGCAGCTTAACGCAGGGTGTGAACACTGAAGCTTTCTTT | CASSLTQGVNTEAFF
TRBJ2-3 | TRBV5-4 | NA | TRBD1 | TGTGCCAGCAGCACAGGGGGGACCGGTAGTGATACGCAGTATTTT | CASSTGGTGSDTQYF
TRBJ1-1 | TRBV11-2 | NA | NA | TGTGCCAGCAGCTTAGATCGGCGGGGGGCAGGCATGAACACTGAAGCTTTCTTT | CASSLDRRGAGMNTEAFF
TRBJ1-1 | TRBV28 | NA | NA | TGTGCCAGCAGCCAGGGTCGGCACACTGAAGCTTTCTTT | CASSQGRHTEAFF
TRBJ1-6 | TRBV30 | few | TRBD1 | TGTGCCTGGAGTGCCGGGACAGCTAATTCACCCCTCCACTTT | CAWSAGTANSPLHF
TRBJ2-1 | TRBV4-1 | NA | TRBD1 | TGCGCCAGCAGCCCCGGGACAGGGTACAATGAGCAGTTCTTC | CASSPGTGYNEQFF
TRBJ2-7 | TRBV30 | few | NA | TGTGCCTGGAGTGTACTTCGCTACGAGCAGTACTTC | CAWSVLRYEQYF
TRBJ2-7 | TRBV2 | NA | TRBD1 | TGTGCCACACGGGACAGGGTCCTCTCCGAGCAGTACTTC | CATRDRVLSEQYF
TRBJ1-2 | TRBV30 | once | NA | TGTGCCTGGATGGAGAGGGAGTATGGCTACACCTTC | CAWMEREYGYTF
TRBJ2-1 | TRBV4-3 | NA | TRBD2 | TGCGCCAGCAGCCAGGCTTATCGGGGAGGGGTTCGAGAGCAGTTCTTC | CASSQAYRGGVREQFF
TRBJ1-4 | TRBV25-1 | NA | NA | TGTGCCAGCAGCCTCCAGGTCGGAGGACTGTTTTTT | CASSLQVGGLFF
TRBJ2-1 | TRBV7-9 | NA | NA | TGTGCCAGCAGCTTCGTCGGACTACCCTACAATGAGCAGTTCTTC | CASSFVGLPYNEQFF
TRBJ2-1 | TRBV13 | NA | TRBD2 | TGTGCCAGCAGCTCTGGGACTAGCGGATACAATGAGCAGTTCTTC | CASSSGTSGYNEQFF
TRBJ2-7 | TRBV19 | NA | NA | TGTGCCAGTAGTATCCCACAGGGAATAACCGAGCAGTACTTC | CASSIPQGITEQYF
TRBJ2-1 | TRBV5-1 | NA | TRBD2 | TGCGCCAGCAGCTTGGTGGGCCTCGGCGGGGGTTACAATGAGCAGTTCTTC | CASSLVGLGGGYNEQFF
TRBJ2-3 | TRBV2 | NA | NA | TGTGCCAGCAGTGAAGCCCCAGGGAAGGATACGCAGTATTTT | CASSEAPGKDTQYF
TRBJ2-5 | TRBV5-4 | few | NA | TGTGCCAGCAGCTTGTACAGCCAAGAGACCCAGTACTTC | CASSLYSQETQYF
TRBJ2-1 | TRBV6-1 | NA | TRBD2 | TGTGCCATCTTAGCGGGAGAAATTATCAATGAGCAGTTCTTC | CAILAGEIINEQFF
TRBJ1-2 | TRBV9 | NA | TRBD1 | TGTGCCAGCAGCTCACAGACAGGGGGCTATTATGGCTACACCTTC | CASSSQTGGYYGYTF
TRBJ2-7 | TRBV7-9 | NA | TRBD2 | TGTGCCAGCAGCTTAGGGACTAGCGGGAGCCACGAGCAGTACTTC | CASSLGTSGSHEQYF